The clone carrying this T cell receptor (beta chain) was counted many times. Its target is not known. V lost 6 bases to trimming and J lost 1 base; unmatched junction nucleotides: 7. This CDR3 region has 15 residues. In germline, CDR1 is SNHLY, CDR2 FYNNEI. TCRdb keeps only in-frame clones here, not all; method: immunoSEQ multiplex PCR. The table lists around 700,000 clones, about three quarters of them singletons, with about 2% in the top ten. These data originate in a study of shared clonotypes between healthy human individuals. Notes on the study in general: The diversity represented, both genetic and in exposure history, was limited by few donors.

This chain uses TRBV2 with TRBJ1-1; 8 bases map to TRBD1. This TCR was sampled from a woman under 40 in good health. Sequencing used memory CD4+ T cells sorted from blood. Noted subset: CD45RA-negative fraction. The CDR3 nucleotides read TGTGCCAGCAGAGAGACAGGGGAGTCGAACACTGAAGCTTTCTTT. It codes for CASRETGESNTEAFF.